The 8 T cell receptor beta chains below all came from one sample that was sequenced in a study of blood T cells in healthy people across ages. A second PCR, run for roughly 7 to 11 cycles, used a sample-barcoded 5' primer plus a J-beta primer mix. Each CDR3 protein is one row after TCRdb ran MiXCR on the 5' RACE reads. This table holds some 1,000,000 distinct CDR3 sequences, approximately 25% found once. This sample was shared with a second study, whose subject was T cells of mothers and their children.

The sequencing input was blood. These receptor sequences come from a girl aged 2 to 9 in good health.

This clonotype has more than one count but fewer than ten. The CDR3 ends on some other residue instead of the conserved phenylalanine or tryptophan, so this is likely a read error. The chain combines TRBV12-3 or TRBV12-4 with TRBJ2-7; 11 nucleotides align to TRBD2. V lost 5 bases, J lost 0 bases, and 3 bases stayed unmatched. CDR3 size: 15 residues. DNA of the CDR3: TGTGCCAGCAGTCCCGGGACTAGCGGCTCCTACGAGCAGTACCTC. Encoded protein: CASSPGTSGSYEQYL.

The sample holds a few counts of this clonotype. The chain joins TRBV7-2 to TRBJ2-7, with 7 positions matching TRBD2. CDR1 is SGHTA, CDR2 FQGNSA, per germline. V lost 5 bases to trimming and J lost 5 bases; unmatched junction nucleotides: 12. The CDR3 has 15 residues. The CDR3, as DNA: TGTGCCAGCAGCCCGGGAGGATCAGGGTATAACGAGCAGTACTTC. This codes for CASSPGGSGYNEQYF.

The chain has TRBV2 and TRBJ2-1; D is uncertain. The CDR3 covers 11 residues. V lost 8 bases and J lost 8, with 10 bases in between. From germline, CDR1 is SNHLY and CDR2 FYNNEI. This chain's CDR3 is CASHDIDEQFF. The CDR3 DNA sequence: TGTGCCAGCCATGATATCGATGAGCAGTTCTTC.

V usage is TRBV9 and J usage is TRBJ1-2; a possible D gene is TRBD1 (5 bases). Germline V gene lookup returns CDR1 SGDLS and CDR2 YYNGEE. Trimming pared 3 bases from V and 10 bases from J, leaving 13 bases between. The CDR3 spans 12 residues. CDR3 nucleotide sequence: TGTGCCAGCAGCGGAACGGGGACGGCCTACACCTTC. Protein sequence: CASSGTGTAYTF.

In nucleotides, the CDR3 is TGCGCCAGCAGCCAAGATAGGGACGGCTTGAACACTGAAGCTTTCTTT. This gives the protein CASSQDRDGLNTEAFF. V is TRBV4-3 and J is TRBJ1-1; a possible D gene is TRBD1 (5 bases). Germline CDR1 is LGHNA and CDR2 is YSLEER. V shed 0 bases and J shed 0 bases, with 11 bases lying between them. The CDR3 spans 16 residues.

The rearrangement joins TRBV20-1 to TRBJ1-3, with a tentative D call TRBD1 (5 bases). Germline V lookup: CDR1 DFQATT, CDR2 SNEGSKA (reference sequence). The CDR3 is made up of 17 amino acids. The V end was cut by 0 bases, the J end by 0 bases, with 15 bases between. In DNA, the CDR3 is TGCAGTGCTAGAGATCGGGACCCAAGGGACTCTGGAAACACCATATATTTT. Residues: CSARDRDPRDSGNTIYF.

This clonotype was detected only a few times. The chain couples TRBV27 to TRBJ2-7, with D perhaps being TRBD1 or TRBD2 (5 bases each). The CDR3 extends over 15 amino acids. Germline loops: CDR1 MNHEY, CDR2 SMNVEV (reference sequence). Trimming left V 4 bases short and J 1 base short, with 14 bases between. CDR3 coding DNA: TGTGCCAGCAGTTACACAGGAGGCGGGTCCTACGAGCAGTACTTC. Translating gives CASSYTGGGSYEQYF.

The J gene is TRBJ1-1, the V gene TRBV29-1; D is possibly TRBD1 (5 bases). The V and J ends lost 4 bases and 7 bases respectively, with 25 bases between them. Germline assignment: CDR1 SQVTM and CDR2 ANQGSEA. This CDR3 has 16 amino acids. Here the CDR3 DNA reads TGCAGCGTTGTTGCTTTGATGAGGGGAAGTGAGGGTGAAGCTTTCTTT. Protein: CSVVALMRGSEGEAFF.